This T cell receptor beta chain emerged from a study of blood T cell repertoires in COVID-19. Profiled with immunoSEQ multiplex PCR; TCRdb holds only in-frame clones, not every one. The sample shows more than 120,000 clones, about 87% of them seen only once. Participants' own reports of clinical history determined their cohort assignment. Germline V gene lookup returns CDR1 SGHTA and CDR2 FQGNSA. The CDR3 has 17 residues. The V segment lost 4 bases and the J segment 3 bases; nucleotides outside the gene matches: 15. The receptor's source is a man aged 45-65 years in a cohort exposed to, infected with or recovered from COVID-19 (not recorded which). The rearrangement uses TRBV7-2 and TRBJ2-7; 7 nucleotides agree with TRBD2. What was sequenced was PBMCs or T cells enriched from blood (not recorded which). CDR3 residues: CASSSGSGGGGHYEQYF. The CDR3 region has the DNA TGTGCCAGCAGCTCGGGGTCTGGCGGGGGAGGTCACTACGAGCAGTACTTC.